The source of this T cell receptor (beta chain) is a study of T cell repertoires in cytomegalovirus infection. Study-wide background: Newly reported HLA-C-restricted and thoroughly characterized HLA-B-restricted CMV epitopes were employed. Indicated by public TCR beta signatures were CMV infection and matching HLA type.

Study-level findings and limits: What dominated the ex vivo response were HLA-C-restricted CMV-specific TCR beta clonotypes.

TCRdb reprocessed the reads with MiXCR, giving one entry per CDR3 protein. The sample holds fewer than 900,000 distinct CDR3 sequences, almost 30% seen once. Germline CDR1 reads SGHVS; CDR2 reads FNYEAQ. Trimming removed 5 bases from V and 7 bases from J; junction bases left unmatched: 4. The CDR3 is made up of 12 amino acids. Many counts were recorded for this clonotype. The antigen is unknown. This TCR was recovered from a human donor in good health (CMV status not recorded). Some clones in this sample may be carry-over from other donors' samples. The material sequenced was cultured CD8+ T cells from PBMCs, taken from culture after CMV antigen stimulation. The rearrangement uses TRBV7-6 and TRBJ1-1, with TRBD1 matching 7 bases. The CDR3 protein is CASSIRQGEAFF. The CDR3 DNA is TGTGCCAGCAGCATTCGACAGGGTGAAGCTTTCTTT.